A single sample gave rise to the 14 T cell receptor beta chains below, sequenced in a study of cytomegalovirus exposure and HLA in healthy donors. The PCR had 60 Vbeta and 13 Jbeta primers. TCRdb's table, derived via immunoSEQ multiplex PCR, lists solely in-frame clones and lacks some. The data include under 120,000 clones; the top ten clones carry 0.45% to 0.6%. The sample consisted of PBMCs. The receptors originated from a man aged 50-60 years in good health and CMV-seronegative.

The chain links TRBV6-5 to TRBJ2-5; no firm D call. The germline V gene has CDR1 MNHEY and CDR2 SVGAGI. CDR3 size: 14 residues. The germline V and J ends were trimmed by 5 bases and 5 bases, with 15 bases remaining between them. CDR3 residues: CASSPWAERETQYF. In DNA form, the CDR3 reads TGTGCCAGCAGTCCCTGGGCCGAACGGGAGACCCAGTACTTC.

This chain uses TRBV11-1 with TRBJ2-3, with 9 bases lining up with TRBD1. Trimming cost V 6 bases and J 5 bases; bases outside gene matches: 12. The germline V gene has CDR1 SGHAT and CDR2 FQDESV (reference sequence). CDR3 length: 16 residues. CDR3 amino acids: CASSLEPQGAKDTQYF. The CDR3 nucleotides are TGTGCCAGCAGTCTAGAGCCACAGGGGGCGAAAGATACGCAGTATTTT.

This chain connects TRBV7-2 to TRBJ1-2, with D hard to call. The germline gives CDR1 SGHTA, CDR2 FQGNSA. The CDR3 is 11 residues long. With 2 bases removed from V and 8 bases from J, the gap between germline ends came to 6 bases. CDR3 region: CASSLMGGYTF. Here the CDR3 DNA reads TGTGCCAGCAGCTTAATGGGCGGCTACACCTTC.

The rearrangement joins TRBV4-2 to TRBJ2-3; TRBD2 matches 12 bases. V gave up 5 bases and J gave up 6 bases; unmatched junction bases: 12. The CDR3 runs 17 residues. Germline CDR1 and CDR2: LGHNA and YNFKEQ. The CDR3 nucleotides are TGTGCCAGCAGCGCCGGTGCGACTAGCGGGAGAGCGGATACGCAGTATTTT. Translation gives CASSAGATSGRADTQYF.

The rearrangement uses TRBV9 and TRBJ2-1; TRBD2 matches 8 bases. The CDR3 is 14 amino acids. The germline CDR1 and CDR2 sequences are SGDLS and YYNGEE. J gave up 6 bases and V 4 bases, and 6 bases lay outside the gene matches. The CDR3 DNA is TGTGCCAGCAGCCCCGGGACTAGTCGCAATGAGCAGTTCTTC. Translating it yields CASSPGTSRNEQFF.

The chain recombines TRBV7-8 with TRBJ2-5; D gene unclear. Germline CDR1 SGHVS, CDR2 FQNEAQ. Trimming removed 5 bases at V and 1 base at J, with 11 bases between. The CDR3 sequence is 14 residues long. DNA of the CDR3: TGTGCCAGCAGCCAGCAGAGAGGCCAAGAGACCCAGTACTTC. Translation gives CASSQQRGQETQYF.

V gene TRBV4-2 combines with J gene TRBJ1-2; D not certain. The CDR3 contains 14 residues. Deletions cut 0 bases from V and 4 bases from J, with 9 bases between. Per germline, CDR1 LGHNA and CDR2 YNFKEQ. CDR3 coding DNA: TGTGCCAGCAGCCAAGATGTTTCTTTCTATGGCTACACCTTC. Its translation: CASSQDVSFYGYTF.

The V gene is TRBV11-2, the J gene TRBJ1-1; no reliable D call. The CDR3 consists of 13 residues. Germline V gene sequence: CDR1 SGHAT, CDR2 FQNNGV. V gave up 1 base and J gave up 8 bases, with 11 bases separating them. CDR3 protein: CASSLGLRIEAFF. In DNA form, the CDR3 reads TGTGCCAGCAGCTTAGGTTTGCGGATAGAAGCTTTCTTT.

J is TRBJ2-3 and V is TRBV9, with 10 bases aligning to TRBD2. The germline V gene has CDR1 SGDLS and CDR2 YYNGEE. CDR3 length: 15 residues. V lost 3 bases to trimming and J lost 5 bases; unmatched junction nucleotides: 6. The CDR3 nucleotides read TGTGCCAGCAGCGGTCTAGCGGGAGCGATAGATACGCAGTATTTT. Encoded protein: CASSGLAGAIDTQYF.

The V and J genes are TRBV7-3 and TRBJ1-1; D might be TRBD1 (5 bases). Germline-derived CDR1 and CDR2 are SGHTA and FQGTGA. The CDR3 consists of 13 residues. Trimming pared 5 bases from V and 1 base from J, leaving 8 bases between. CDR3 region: CASSTRENTEAFF. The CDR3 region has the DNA TGTGCCAGCAGCACCAGGGAGAACACTGAAGCTTTCTTT.

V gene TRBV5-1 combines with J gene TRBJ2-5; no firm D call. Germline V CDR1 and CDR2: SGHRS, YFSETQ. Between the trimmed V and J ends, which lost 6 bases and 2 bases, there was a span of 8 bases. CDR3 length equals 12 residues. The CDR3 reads CASTGQQETQYF. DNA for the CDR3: TGCGCCAGCACTGGGCAGCAAGAGACCCAGTACTTC.

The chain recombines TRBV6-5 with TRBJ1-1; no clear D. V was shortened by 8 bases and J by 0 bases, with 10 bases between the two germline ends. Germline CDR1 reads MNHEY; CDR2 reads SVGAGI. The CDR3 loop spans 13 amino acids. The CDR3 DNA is TGTGCCAGCCGGTCCGGGATGAACACTGAAGCTTTCTTT. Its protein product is CASRSGMNTEAFF.

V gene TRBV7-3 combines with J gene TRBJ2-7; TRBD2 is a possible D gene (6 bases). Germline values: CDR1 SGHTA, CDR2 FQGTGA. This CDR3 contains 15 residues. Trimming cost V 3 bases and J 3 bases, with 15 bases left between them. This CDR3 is CASSLGIGDFYEQYF. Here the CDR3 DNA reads TGTGCCAGCAGCTTGGGTATTGGGGACTTCTACGAGCAGTACTTC.

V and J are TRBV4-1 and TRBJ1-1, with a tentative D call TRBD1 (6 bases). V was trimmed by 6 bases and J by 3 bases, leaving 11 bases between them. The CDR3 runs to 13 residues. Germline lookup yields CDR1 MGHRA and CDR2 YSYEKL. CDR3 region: CASRNRVDTEAFF. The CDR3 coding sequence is TGCGCCAGCAGGAACAGGGTTGACACTGAAGCTTTCTTT.